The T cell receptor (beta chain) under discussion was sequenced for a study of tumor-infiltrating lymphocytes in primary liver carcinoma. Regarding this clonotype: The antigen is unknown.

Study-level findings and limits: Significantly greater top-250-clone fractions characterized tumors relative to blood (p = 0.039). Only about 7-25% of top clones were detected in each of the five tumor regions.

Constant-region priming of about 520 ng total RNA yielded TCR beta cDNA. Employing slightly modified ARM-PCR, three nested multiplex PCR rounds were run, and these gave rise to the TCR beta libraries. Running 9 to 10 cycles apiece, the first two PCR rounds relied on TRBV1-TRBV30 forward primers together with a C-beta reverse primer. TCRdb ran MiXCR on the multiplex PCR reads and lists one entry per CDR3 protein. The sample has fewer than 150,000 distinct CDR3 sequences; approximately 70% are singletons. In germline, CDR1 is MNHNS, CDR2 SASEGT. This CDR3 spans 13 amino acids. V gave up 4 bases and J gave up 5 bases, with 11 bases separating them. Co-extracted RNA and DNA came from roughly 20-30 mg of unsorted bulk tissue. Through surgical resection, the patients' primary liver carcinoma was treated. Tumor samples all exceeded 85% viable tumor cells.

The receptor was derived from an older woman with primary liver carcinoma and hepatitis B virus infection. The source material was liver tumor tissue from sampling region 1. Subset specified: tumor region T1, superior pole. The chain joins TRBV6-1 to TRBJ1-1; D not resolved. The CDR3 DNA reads TGTGCCAGCAGTGTGACAAGGGAGACTGAAGCTTTCTTT. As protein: CASSVTRETEAFF.